This TCR beta chain emerged from a study of T cells in Graves' hyperthyroidism and ophthalmopathy. Turning to the study itself: At the time of initial diagnosis and before any treatment, peripheral blood was collected.

What was amplified from RNA transcripts were TCR beta CDR3 regions. When the TCR CDR3 underwent first-round RT-PCR, the HTBI primer set was used. TCRdb recomputed calls from the multiplex PCR reads with MiXCR, one row per CDR3 protein. The table shows about 640,000 distinct CDR3 sequences, with about 20% occurring only once. J was trimmed by 2 bases and V by 6 bases; bases with no gene match: 7. CDR3 size: 16 residues. Germline V gives CDR1 SGHTA, CDR2 FQGNSA. A patient was excluded if there was uncontrolled infection, other autoimmune disease, pregnancy or lactation. The diagnostic basis comprised clinical symptoms, serum thyroxine and TRAb, thyroid ultrasound and orbital computed tomography.

This rearrangement joins TRBV7-2 to TRBJ2-3; TRBD2 matches 11 bases. Input material: blood. The sequence was obtained from a man aged 30-40 years with Graves' ophthalmopathy. CDR3 coding DNA: TGTGCCAGCAGGGAAGGGACTAGCGGTGACACAGATACGCAGTATTTT. Translation gives CASREGTSGDTDTQYF. The full variable domain, rest sourced from reference TRBV7-2 and TRBJ2-3, is GAGVSQSPSNKVTEKGKDVELRCDPISGHTALYWYRQSLGQGLEFLIYFQGNSAPDKSGLPSDRFSAERTGGSVSTLTIQRTQQEDSAVYLCASREGTSGDTDTQYFGPGTRLTVL.